This TCR beta chain was identified during a study of control samples from healthy donors and cancer patients. The V end lost 3 bases, the J end lost 0 bases, and 10 bases lay between the germline ends. The CDR3 has 14 amino acids. Germline values: CDR1 SGHDT, CDR2 YYEEEE. This clone qualifies as medium-sized. At the DNA level, this CDR3 is encoded by other sequences in the same sample as well. Sequenced by immunoSEQ multiplex PCR; TCRdb stores in-frame clones only, minus some. The sample consists of 40,000 to 55,000 clones, 65% to 80% of them appearing once. This chain links TRBV5-6 with TRBJ2-7, with a possible D match to TRBD2 (6 bases). Sequenced sample: formalin-fixed, paraffin-embedded tissue. The TCR comes from a male donor with melanoma. CDR3: CASSYIAASYEQYF. CDR3 DNA sequence: TGTGCCAGCAGCTATATAGCGGCCTCCTACGAGCAGTACTTC.